One sample yielded the 20 T cell receptor beta chains listed below, sequenced in a study of response to subunit inactivated influenza vaccine. TCRdb recomputed calls from the RT-PCR reads with MiXCR, one row per CDR3 protein. The sample records 550,000 to 800,000 distinct CDR3 sequences, approximately 15% being singletons. The source material was PBMCs from blood, sampled approximately 15 days before vaccination. Source of these receptors: a man aged 50 or older who received an inactivated influenza vaccine.

This clonotype was seen more than once but under ten times. The chain couples TRBV20-1 to TRBJ2-7, with 8 bases fitting TRBD2. CDR3 size: 13 residues. After removal of 3 bases from V and 4 bases from J, the junction contained 5 bases not matched to a gene. Germline V gene sequence: CDR1 DFQATT, CDR2 SNEGSKA (reference sequence). In DNA, the CDR3 is TGCAGTGCTAGGCGGCTAGCGGGTTACGAGCAGTACTTC. Translating it yields CSARRLAGYEQYF.

This clonotype was counted only a few times. This chain uses TRBV4-2 with TRBJ2-3; TRBD2 matches at 9 bases. V shed 2 bases, J shed 5 bases, and the junction held 8 bases outside the gene matches. The CDR3 covers 16 residues. The germline V gene encodes CDR1 LGHNA and CDR2 YNFKEQ. The chain's CDR3 is CASSQLATSGLDTQYF. The CDR3 nucleotides read TGTGCCAGCAGCCAATTGGCGACTAGCGGTTTAGATACGCAGTATTTT.

The sample holds many counts of this clonotype. V usage is TRBV4-3 and J usage is TRBJ2-2; 8 bases fit TRBD1. Germline-derived CDR1 and CDR2 are LGHNA and YSLEER. The CDR3 length is 17 residues. The V gene end was trimmed by 1 base and the J gene end by 5 bases; junction bases not matched to a gene: 9. The CDR3 DNA follows: TGCGCCAGCAGCCAAGGGACAGGGAGGTTGTTAACCGGGGAGCTGTTTTTT. Translation gives CASSQGTGRLLTGELFF.

V gene TRBV18 combines with J gene TRBJ2-1; D is perhaps TRBD2 (6 bases). Germline V lookup: CDR1 KGHSH, CDR2 LQKENI. The CDR3 loop spans 15 amino acids. Between the trimmed V and J ends, which lost 2 bases and 4 bases, there was a span of 12 bases. The CDR3 sequence is CASSPSDYLYNEQFF. In DNA, the CDR3 is TGTGCCAGCTCACCATCGGACTACCTATACAATGAGCAGTTCTTC.

In its sample, this clonotype was seen many times. The germline gene is not matched at one end of the junction; a read error may be the cause. This chain joins TRBV6-1 and TRBJ2-7; TRBD1 matches 11 bases. The CDR3 sequence is 15 residues long. Germline CDR1 and CDR2: MNHNS and SASEGT. Here the CDR3 DNA reads TGTGCCAGCACTGAATCCGGGACAGGGGGCTACGAGCAGTACTTC. This translates into CASTESGTGGYEQYF.

This clonotype showed up many times. The genes are TRBV27 and TRBJ2-3; D gene uncertain. CDR1 and CDR2 (germline): MNHEY, SMNVEV (reference sequence). Trimming took off 6 bases at V and 5 bases at J, with 12 bases between the two ends. The CDR3 has 13 residues. The CDR3 loop is CASSPGLGDTQYF. The CDR3 DNA reads TGTGCCAGCAGCCCCGGCCTTGGAGATACGCAGTATTTT.

The chain is built from TRBV7-2 and TRBJ1-2; no clear D gene. V gave up 1 base and J gave up 4 bases, with 13 bases separating them. The CDR3 loop spans 15 amino acids. Germline V gene sequence: CDR1 SGHTA, CDR2 FQGNSA. CDR3 bases: TGTGCCAGCAGCTTAGATCGGGCCCTACCCTATGGCTACACCTTC. Protein: CASSLDRALPYGYTF.

Ten or more counts support this clonotype. The CDR3 region has the DNA TGTGCCAGCAGAGACCGGACAGGGCTTGAAAAACTGTTTTTT. It encodes CASRDRTGLEKLFF. The chain combines TRBV2 with TRBJ1-4; 8 bases match TRBD1. CDR1 and CDR2 from the germline V gene are SNHLY and FYNNEI. The CDR3 consists of 14 residues. The ends lost 6 bases at V and 7 bases at J; junction bases unmatched: 7.

Only a few counts were recorded for this clonotype. The V gene is TRBV6-5, the J gene TRBJ2-3; possibly TRBD1 or TRBD2 for D (5 bases each). With 2 bases removed from V and 0 bases from J, the gap between germline ends came to 6 bases. This CDR3 spans 14 amino acids. CDR1 and CDR2 from the germline V gene are MNHEY and SVGAGI. The CDR3 sequence: CASSYRDSTDTQYF. The DNA for the CDR3 is TGTGCCAGCAGTTACAGGGACAGCACAGATACGCAGTATTTT.

In its sample, this clonotype was seen a few times. The chain recombines TRBV14 with TRBJ2-1; tentatively, D is TRBD2 (5 bases). In germline, CDR1 is SGHDN, CDR2 FVKESK. This CDR3 comprises 15 residues. V dropped 7 bases and J dropped 2 bases, with 15 bases sitting between them. CDR3 nucleotide sequence: TGTGCCAGCAACACCTTTACCGGGACCTACAATGAGCAGTTCTTC. Translated, it gives CASNTFTGTYNEQFF.

V usage is TRBV5-1 and J usage is TRBJ1-6, with D perhaps matching TRBD1 (6 bases). The CDR3 runs 14 residues. CDR1 SGHRS and CDR2 YFSETQ come from the germline V gene. V was cut by 0 bases and J by 10 bases, with 11 bases left in between. Here the CDR3 DNA reads TGCGCCAGCAGCTTGGGAGACAGGAGGTCACCCCTCCACTTT. This sequence encodes CASSLGDRRSPLHF.

CDR3 sequence: CASSLRGALTDTQYF. CDR3 sequence (DNA): TGTGCCAGCAGCTTAAGGGGGGCCCTCACAGATACGCAGTATTTT. The chain carries TRBV7-6 and TRBJ2-3; TRBD1 or TRBD2 may be the D gene (6 bases each). The CDR3 totals 15 residues. Germline-derived CDR1 and CDR2 are SGHVS and FNYEAQ. Between the trimmed V and J ends, which lost 2 bases and 2 bases, there was a span of 11 bases.

This clonotype was counted only a few times. V and J are TRBV7-9 and TRBJ2-1, with TRBD2 identical over 13 bases. CDR1 and CDR2 (germline): SEHNR, FQNEAQ (reference sequence). V shed 5 bases, J shed 11 bases, and the junction held 3 bases outside the gene matches. There are 13 residues in the CDR3. CDR3 DNA: TGTGCCAGCAGCGCGGGACTAGCGGGACAGCAGTTCTTC. This gives the protein CASSAGLAGQQFF.

This clonotype was observed at least ten times. This chain joins TRBV12-3 or TRBV12-4 and TRBJ1-1; D call uncertain. The CDR3 has 13 residues. Trimming took off 6 bases at V and 1 base at J, with 9 bases between the two ends. CDR3 bases: TGTGCCAGCAGCATAGGGAAGAACACTGAAGCTTTCTTT. This sequence encodes CASSIGKNTEAFF.

This clonotype came up a few times. The CDR3: CASSGQGARSEQYF. Written as DNA, the CDR3 is TGCGCCAGCAGCGGGCAGGGGGCGCGATCCGAGCAGTACTTC. This chain uses TRBV5-1 with TRBJ2-7; 8 bases fit TRBD1. The CDR3 loop spans 14 amino acids. J was trimmed by 6 bases and V by 4 bases; bases with no gene match: 9. The germline V gene has CDR1 SGHRS and CDR2 YFSETQ. The variable domain in full, completed from reference TRBV5-1 and TRBJ2-7, reads KAGVTQTPRYLIKTRGQQVTLSCSPISGHRSVSWYQQTPGQGLQFLFEYFSETQRNKGNFPGRFSGRQFSNSRSEMNVSTLELGDSALYLCASSGQGARSEQYFGPGTRLTVT.

This clonotype was seen a few times. The V call is TRBV4-2, the J call TRBJ2-2; 7 bases line up with TRBD2. Germline V CDR1 and CDR2: LGHNA, YNFKEQ. CDR3 length: 15 amino acids. The V gene end was trimmed by 4 bases and the J gene end by 5 bases; junction bases not matched to a gene: 7. CDR3 sequence: CASSRDVLATGELFF. CDR3 in DNA: TGTGCCAGCAGCCGAGATGTACTAGCGACCGGGGAGCTGTTTTTT.

V is TRBV10-1 and J is TRBJ1-2, with 9 bases lining up with TRBD1. V shed 6 bases and J 7 bases; nucleotides not matched to a gene: 6. Germline CDR1 is WNHNN and CDR2 is SYGVQD (reference sequence). There are 13 residues in the CDR3. Here the CDR3 reads CASSPDRGSGYTF. The CDR3 DNA reads as TGCGCCAGCAGCCCGGACAGGGGAAGTGGCTACACCTTC.

This chain uses TRBV4-1 with TRBJ2-1; D is uncertain. The germline CDR1 and CDR2 sequences are MGHRA and YSYEKL. The CDR3 length is 15 residues. V was clipped by 0 bases and J by 2 bases, with 8 bases between them. As DNA, the CDR3 is TGCGCCAGCAGCCAAGATTTTCCTACCTACAATGAGCAGTTCTTC. This gives the protein CASSQDFPTYNEQFF.

The rearrangement joins TRBV7-2 to TRBJ2-1; D not certain. Deletions cut 0 bases from V and 7 bases from J, with 10 bases between. The CDR3 covers 14 residues. Germline assignment: CDR1 SGHTA and CDR2 FQGNSA. CDR3 loop: CASSLAGRFNEQFF. The CDR3 DNA reads TGTGCCAGCAGCTTAGCTGGCAGGTTTAATGAGCAGTTCTTC.

The chain couples TRBV6-2 or TRBV6-3 to TRBJ2-1; 7 nucleotides line up with TRBD1. Looked up from germline, CDR1 is MNHEY and CDR2 is SVGEGT. The CDR3 has 13 residues. The trim removed 11 bases at V and 8 bases at J, leaving 12 bases unmatched. CDR3 nucleotide sequence: TGTGCCTGCACCAGAGACAGGGACGATGAGCAGTTCTTC. Amino acid sequence: CACTRDRDDEQFF.